One sample yielded the 20 T cell receptor beta chains listed below, sequenced in a study of control samples from healthy donors and cancer patients. TCRdb's table, derived via immunoSEQ multiplex PCR, lists solely in-frame clones and lacks some. The sample lists about 57,000 clones, approximately 94% occurring once. The specimen sequenced was blood. The source is a man under 40 in good health.

CDR3 nucleotides: TGTGCCACCAGTGATTTGGGAGCAGGGGACAATGAGCAGTTCTTC. Amino acid sequence: CATSDLGAGDNEQFF. The chain links TRBV24-1 to TRBJ2-1, with a possible D match to TRBD1 (6 bases). There are 15 residues in the CDR3. Trimming shortened V by 0 bases and J by 5 bases, and 10 bases separated the two germline ends. The germline CDR1 and CDR2 sequences are KGHDR and SFDVKD.

The genes are TRBV9 and TRBJ2-3; no clear D gene. Per germline, CDR1 SGDLS and CDR2 YYNGEE. The CDR3 extends over 15 amino acids. Trimming shortened V by 1 base and J by 4 bases, and 13 bases separated the two germline ends. CDR3 protein: CASSVRRVAPDTQYF. The DNA of the CDR3 is TGTGCCAGCAGCGTAAGACGGGTAGCACCAGATACGCAGTATTTT. Full variable domain (remainder filled in from reference TRBV9 and TRBJ2-3): DSGVTQTPKHLITATGQRVTLRCSPRSGDLSVYWYQQSLDQGLQFLIQYYNGEERAKGNILERFSAQQFPDLHSELNLSSLELGDSALYFCASSVRRVAPDTQYFGPGTRLTVL.

The rearrangement joins TRBV6-6 to TRBJ1-1; D is unclear. V lost 8 bases, J lost 1 base, and 14 bases lay in between. CDR3 length equals 14 residues. In germline, CDR1 is MNHNY, CDR2 SVGAGI (reference sequence). The CDR3 spells CASSLGPGNTEAFF. DNA of the CDR3: TGTGCCAGCTCCTTGGGCCCGGGGAACACTGAAGCTTTCTTT.

In its sample, this clone was seen a few times. V is TRBV19 and J is TRBJ2-7; TRBD1 matches 8 bases. Trimming at V came to 6 bases and at J to 0 bases, leaving 4 bases not matched to a gene. The V gene's germline CDR1 is LNHDA and CDR2 SQIVND (reference sequence). The CDR3 sequence is 14 residues long. CDR3 sequence (DNA): TGTGCCAGTAGGGTGACAGGGGACTCCTACGAGCAGTACTTC. It specifies CASRVTGDSYEQYF.

This clone was observed a few times. This CDR3 is also generated by other DNA sequences in the sample. The V call is TRBV21-1, the J call TRBJ1-1. TRBV21-1 is recorded as a pseudogene. CDR3 size: 15 residues. The CDR3 region is CASSKDGGGGAEAFF. CDR3 nucleotide sequence: TGTGCCAGCAGCAAAGATGGGGGGGGCGGGGCGGAAGCTTTCTTT.

The rearrangement links TRBV11-2 to TRBJ2-3; 8 positions match TRBD1. J was trimmed by 2 bases and V by 1 base; bases with no gene match: 2. CDR3 length: 15 residues. The germline V gene encodes CDR1 SGHAT and CDR2 FQNNGV. DNA of the CDR3: TGTGCCAGCAGCTTAGTTCAGGGGGCCACAGATACGCAGTATTTT. It is translated as CASSLVQGATDTQYF.

The chain joins TRBV5-6 to TRBJ1-2; D may be TRBD1 (6 bases). V lost 3 bases and J lost 2, with 8 bases in between. The germline CDR1 and CDR2 sequences are SGHDT and YYEEEE. CDR3 length: 13 residues. CDR3: CASSSTGNYGYTF. Here the CDR3 DNA reads TGTGCCAGCAGCTCTACAGGGAACTATGGCTACACCTTC.

This rearrangement joins TRBV30 to TRBJ2-7; tentatively, D is TRBD1 (5 bases). Trimming removed 0 bases at V and 5 bases at J, with 14 bases between. Per germline, CDR1 GTSNPN and CDR2 SVGIG (reference sequence). The CDR3 spans 14 residues. CDR3 bases: TGTGCCTGGAGTGTACACAGGACCAGCAACGAGCAGTACTTC. Protein: CAWSVHRTSNEQYF.

DNA for the CDR3: TGTGCCAGCAACCCTATCGCGTCGGAACAGCCCCAGCATTTT. Its protein product is CASNPIASEQPQHF. The V call is TRBV6-4, the J call TRBJ1-5; D gene unclear. V lost 7 bases and J 7 bases, leaving 17 bases between the germline ends. This CDR3 comprises 14 residues. Germline CDR1 is MRHNA and CDR2 is SNTAGT.

The gene calls are TRBV14 and TRBJ1-6; D perhaps matches TRBD1 (5 bases). V was trimmed by 0 bases and J by 9 bases, leaving 18 bases between them. The CDR3 loop spans 17 amino acids. The germline V gene has CDR1 SGHDN and CDR2 FVKESK. The CDR3 DNA reads TGTGCCAGCAGCCAAGAAGCAGTTCGGGGGTTTAGTTCACCCCTCCACTTT. It codes for CASSQEAVRGFSSPLHF.

The chain recombines TRBV4-3 with TRBJ2-7, with 10 bases matching TRBD2. The CDR3 runs 18 residues. With V trimmed by 4 bases and J by 2 bases, 14 bases remained unmatched. Germline loops: CDR1 LGHNA, CDR2 YSLEER. CDR3 DNA: TGCGCCAGCAGCCCAACCCGACTAGCGGGTGGAACCCCCTACGAGCAGTACTTC. Protein product: CASSPTRLAGGTPYEQYF.

V is TRBV9 and J is TRBJ1-3; D gene uncertain. V shed 2 bases and J shed 0 bases, with 9 bases lying between them. This CDR3 contains 15 residues. Germline V gene sequence: CDR1 SGDLS, CDR2 YYNGEE. DNA of the CDR3: TGTGCCAGCAGCGTTAACAGCATCTCTGGAAACACCATATATTTT. Translated, it gives CASSVNSISGNTIYF.

J is TRBJ1-1 and V is TRBV18; possibly TRBD1 for D (5 bases). The CDR3 has 11 residues. The V gene's germline CDR1 is KGHSH and CDR2 LQKENI. V was trimmed by 3 bases and J by 6 bases, leaving 5 bases between them. CDR3 sequence: CASSPGAEAFF. In nucleotides, the CDR3 is TGTGCCAGCTCACCGGGGGCTGAAGCTTTCTTT.

About this clone: A read error may produce the germline difference seen at one junction end. The rearrangement uses TRBV7-7 and TRBJ2-5, with D possibly matching TRBD1 (5 bases). The length of the CDR3 is 14 residues. The germline V gene has CDR1 SSHAT and CDR2 FNYEAQ (reference sequence). The CDR3 loop reads CASSKGLQVETQYF. The CDR3 DNA follows: TGTGCTAGCAGCAAGGGGTTACAAGTAGAGACCCAGTACTTC.

In DNA form, the CDR3 reads TGTGCCAGCAGTGGGGGGGACAATGAGCAGTTCTTC. Residues: CASSGGDNEQFF. The rearrangement links TRBV7-9 to TRBJ2-1, with 7 bases lining up with TRBD2. The CDR3 sequence is 12 residues long. Trimming removed 6 bases from V and 5 bases from J; junction bases left unmatched: 1. CDR1 and CDR2 (germline): SEHNR, FQNEAQ (reference sequence).

J is TRBJ1-6 and V is TRBV2; 7 nucleotides line up with TRBD1. This CDR3 has 14 residues. J lost 5 bases, V lost 9 bases, and 7 bases had no gene match. In germline, CDR1 is SNHLY, CDR2 FYNNEI. CDR3 amino acids: CASFRDRNNSPLHF. As DNA, the CDR3 is TGTGCCAGTTTCCGGGACAGAAATAATTCACCCCTCCACTTT.

The genes are TRBV5-1 and TRBJ2-1; 9 nucleotides agree with TRBD2. Germline assignment: CDR1 SGHRS and CDR2 YFSETQ. The CDR3 is 17 amino acids. V dropped 1 base and J dropped 4; count of bases not matched to a gene: 9. The CDR3 region has the DNA TGCGCCAGCAGCTTGAGGTCTAGCGGGACAACTTACAATGAGCAGTTCTTC. The encoded protein is CASSLRSSGTTYNEQFF. The full variable domain, its missing parts supplied by reference TRBV5-1 and TRBJ2-1, is KAGVTQTPRYLIKTRGQQVTLSCSPISGHRSVSWYQQTPGQGLQFLFEYFSETQRNKGNFPGRFSGRQFSNSRSEMNVSTLELGDSALYLCASSLRSSGTTYNEQFFGPGTRLTVL.

The J gene is TRBJ2-2, the V gene TRBV10-1, with 7 bases lining up with TRBD2. The CDR3 consists of 13 residues. CDR1 WNHNN and CDR2 SYGVQD come from the germline V gene (reference sequence). With 8 bases clipped from V and 4 bases from J, the junction kept 4 bases outside the gene matches. The CDR3 region has the DNA TGCGCCAGCCGGAGCGGGACCACCGGGGAGCTGTTTTTT. It encodes CASRSGTTGELFF.

The chain couples TRBV7-8 to TRBJ1-5; perhaps TRBD1 as D (6 bases). CDR3 size: 16 residues. Trimming removed 4 bases from V and 3 bases from J, with 16 bases in between. Germline V gene lookup returns CDR1 SGHVS and CDR2 FQNEAQ. The chain's CDR3 is CASSYLRGGANQPQHF. CDR3 in DNA: TGTGCCAGCAGCTACCTTCGGGGGGGGGCCAATCAGCCCCAGCATTTT.

The chain joins TRBV5-6 to TRBJ2-5; the D call may be TRBD1 or TRBD2 (6 bases each). Germline assignment: CDR1 SGHDT and CDR2 YYEEEE. The V end lost 3 bases, the J end lost 4 bases, and 13 bases lay between the germline ends. The CDR3 length is 14 residues. This CDR3 reads CASSWGDITETQYF. The CDR3 coding sequence is TGTGCCAGCAGCTGGGGGGACATAACAGAGACCCAGTACTTC.